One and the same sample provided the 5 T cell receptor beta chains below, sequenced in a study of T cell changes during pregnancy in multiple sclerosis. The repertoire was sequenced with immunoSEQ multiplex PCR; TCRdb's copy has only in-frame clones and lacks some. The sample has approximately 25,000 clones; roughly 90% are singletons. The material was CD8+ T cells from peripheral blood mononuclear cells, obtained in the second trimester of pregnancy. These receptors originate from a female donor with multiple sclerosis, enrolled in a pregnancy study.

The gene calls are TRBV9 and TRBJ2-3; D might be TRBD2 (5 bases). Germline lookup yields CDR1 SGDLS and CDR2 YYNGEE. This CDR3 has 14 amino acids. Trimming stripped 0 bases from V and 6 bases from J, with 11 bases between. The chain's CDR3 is CASSVEVSDDTQYF. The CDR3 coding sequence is TGTGCCAGCAGCGTAGAGGTTAGCGACGATACGCAGTATTTT.

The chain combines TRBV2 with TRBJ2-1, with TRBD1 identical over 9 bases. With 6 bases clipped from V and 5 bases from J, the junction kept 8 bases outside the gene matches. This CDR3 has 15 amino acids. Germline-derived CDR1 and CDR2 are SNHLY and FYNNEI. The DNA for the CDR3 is TGTGCCAGCAGCCAGGGACAGGGAAAAGACAATGAGCAGTTCTTC. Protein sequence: CASSQGQGKDNEQFF. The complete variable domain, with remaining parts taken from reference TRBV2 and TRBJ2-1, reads EPEVTQTPSHQVTQMGQEVILRCVPISNHLYFYWYRQILGQKVEFLVSFYNNEISEKSEIFDDQFSVERPDGSNFTLKIRSTKLEDSAMYFCASSQGQGKDNEQFFGPGTRLTVL.

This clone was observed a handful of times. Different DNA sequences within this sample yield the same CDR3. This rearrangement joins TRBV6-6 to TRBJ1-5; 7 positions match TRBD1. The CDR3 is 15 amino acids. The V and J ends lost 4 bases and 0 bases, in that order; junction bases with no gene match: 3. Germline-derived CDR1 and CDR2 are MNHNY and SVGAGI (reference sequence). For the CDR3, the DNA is TGTGCCAGCAGTTTGCACAGGGGTAGCAATCAGCCCCAGCATTTT. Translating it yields CASSLHRGSNQPQHF.

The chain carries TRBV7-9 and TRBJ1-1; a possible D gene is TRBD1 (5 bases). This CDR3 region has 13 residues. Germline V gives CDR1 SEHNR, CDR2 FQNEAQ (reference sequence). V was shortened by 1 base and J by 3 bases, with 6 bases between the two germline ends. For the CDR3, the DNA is TGTGCCAGCAGCTTAGTCAGGGACACTGAAGCTTTCTTT. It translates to CASSLVRDTEAFF.

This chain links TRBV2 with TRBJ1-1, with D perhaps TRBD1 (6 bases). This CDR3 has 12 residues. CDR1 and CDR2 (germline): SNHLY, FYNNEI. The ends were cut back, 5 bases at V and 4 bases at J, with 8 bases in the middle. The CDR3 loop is CASSIQGTEAFF. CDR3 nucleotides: TGTGCCAGCAGTATACAGGGCACTGAAGCTTTCTTT.